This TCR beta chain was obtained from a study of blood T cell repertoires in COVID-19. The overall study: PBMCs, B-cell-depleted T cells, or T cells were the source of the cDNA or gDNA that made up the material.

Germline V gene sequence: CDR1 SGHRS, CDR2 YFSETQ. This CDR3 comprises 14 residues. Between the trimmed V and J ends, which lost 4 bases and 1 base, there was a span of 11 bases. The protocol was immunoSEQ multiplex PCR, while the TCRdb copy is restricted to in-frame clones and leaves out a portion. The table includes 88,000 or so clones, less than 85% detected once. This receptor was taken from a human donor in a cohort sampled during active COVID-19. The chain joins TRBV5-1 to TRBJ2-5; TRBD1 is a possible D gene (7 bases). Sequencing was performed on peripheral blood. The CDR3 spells CASSRQGLQETQYF. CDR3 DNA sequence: TGCGCCAGCAGCCGACAGGGACTCCAAGAGACCCAGTACTTC.